The rows below give T cell receptor beta chains drawn from one sample of a study of beta chain features in type 1 diabetes. TCRdb's copy holds only in-frame clones and misses some; the assay was immunoSEQ multiplex PCR. The repertoire holds around 710,000 clones, with roughly 12% as singletons. The sequencing sample was made of naive CD4+ T cells from blood. The receptors were gathered from a man aged 25 to 40 with type 1 diabetes. Each CDR3 is given without its conserved first and last residue.

j_call	v_call	cdr3_aa
TRBJ1-6	TRBV30	AWGRPGRNSPLH
TRBJ1-2	TRBV6-5	ASSPGLLYGYT
TRBJ1-2	TRBV4-2	ASSQDGCPDNYGYT
TRBJ2-1	TRBV15	ATSRERRQEQQF
TRBJ1-4	TRBV30	AWSVPDFKTGGGEKLF
TRBJ1-5	TRBV7-2	ASSLEDQPQH
TRBJ1-2	TRBV6-6	ASSYSGGSVGYT
TRBJ2-7	TRBV7-2	ASSLRATNEQY
TRBJ1-1	TRBV5-1	ASSLVPGGGDTEAF
TRBJ1-2	TRBV7-2	ASSAPGGYGYT
TRBJ1-6	TRBV7-2	ASRWRGSANYNSPLH
TRBJ2-5	TRBV7-2	ASRHSGLQETQY
TRBJ1-1	TRBV7-2	ASSLQGTTEAF
TRBJ1-1	TRBV9	ASSVTGQNTEAF
TRBJ1-2	TRBV25-1	ASSEWEFPNGYT
TRBJ2-7	TRBV14	ASSARGQLSRKSYEQY
TRBJ2-5	TRBV5-1	ASTTGGAGSGETQY